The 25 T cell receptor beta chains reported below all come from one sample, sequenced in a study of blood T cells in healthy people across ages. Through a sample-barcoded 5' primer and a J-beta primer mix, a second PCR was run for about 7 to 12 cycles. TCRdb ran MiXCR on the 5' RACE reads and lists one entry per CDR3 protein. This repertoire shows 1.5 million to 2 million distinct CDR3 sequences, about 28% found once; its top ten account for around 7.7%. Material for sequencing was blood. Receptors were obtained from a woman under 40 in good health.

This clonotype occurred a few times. The CDR3 DNA is TGTGCCAGCAGCCTTGAGGCATCTGGGGACTATGGCTACACCTTC. Translated, it gives CASSLEASGDYGYTF. V is TRBV14 and J is TRBJ1-2; D call uncertain. Germline values: CDR1 SGHDN, CDR2 FVKESK. Trimming removed 4 bases at V and 3 bases at J, with 15 bases between. This CDR3 has 15 amino acids.

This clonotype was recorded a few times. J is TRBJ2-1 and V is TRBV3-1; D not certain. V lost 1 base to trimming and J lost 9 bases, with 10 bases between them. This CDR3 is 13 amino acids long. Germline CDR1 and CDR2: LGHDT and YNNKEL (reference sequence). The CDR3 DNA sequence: TGTGCCAGCAGCCAAGGTAGTTTCCGTGAGCAGTTCTTC. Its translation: CASSQGSFREQFF.

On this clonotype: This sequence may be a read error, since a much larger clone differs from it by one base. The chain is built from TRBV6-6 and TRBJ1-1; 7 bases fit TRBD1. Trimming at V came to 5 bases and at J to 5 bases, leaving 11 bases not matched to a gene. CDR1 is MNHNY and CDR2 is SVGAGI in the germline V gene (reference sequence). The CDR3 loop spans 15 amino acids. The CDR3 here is CASSDLTGRGTEAFF. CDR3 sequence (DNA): TGTGCCAGCAGTGACCTGACAGGGAGGGGGACTGAAGCTTTCTTT.

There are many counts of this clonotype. The CDR3 DNA follows: TGTGCCAGCCTCAGGGGGGGATCCCCCAATGAGCAGTTCTTC. Protein sequence: CASLRGGSPNEQFF. The chain combines TRBV12-3 or TRBV12-4 with TRBJ2-1; D is perhaps TRBD1 or TRBD2 (7 bases each). V lost 8 bases to trimming and J lost 6 bases, with 17 bases between them. The CDR3 sequence is 14 residues long.

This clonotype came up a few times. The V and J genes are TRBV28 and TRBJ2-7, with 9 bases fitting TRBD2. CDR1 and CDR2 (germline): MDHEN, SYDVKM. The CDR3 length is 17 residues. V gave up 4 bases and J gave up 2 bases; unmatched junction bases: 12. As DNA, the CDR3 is TGTGCCAGCAGTTCGCTCCGCGGGGGGGGCAAGGCCTACGAGCAGTACTTC. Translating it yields CASSSLRGGGKAYEQYF.

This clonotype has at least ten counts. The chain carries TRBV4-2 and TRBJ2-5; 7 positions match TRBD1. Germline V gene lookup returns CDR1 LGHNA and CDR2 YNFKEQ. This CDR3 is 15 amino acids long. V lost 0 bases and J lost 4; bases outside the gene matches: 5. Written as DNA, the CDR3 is TGTGCCAGCAGCCAAGATCCCCGACAGGGAGAGACCCAGTACTTC. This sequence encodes CASSQDPRQGETQYF.

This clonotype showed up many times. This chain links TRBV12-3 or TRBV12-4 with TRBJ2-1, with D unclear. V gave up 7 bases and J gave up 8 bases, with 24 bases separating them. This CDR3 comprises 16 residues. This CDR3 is CASTLGYLGPRYEQFF. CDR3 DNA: TGTGCCAGCACCCTAGGTTATCTGGGTCCCAGGTATGAGCAGTTCTTC.

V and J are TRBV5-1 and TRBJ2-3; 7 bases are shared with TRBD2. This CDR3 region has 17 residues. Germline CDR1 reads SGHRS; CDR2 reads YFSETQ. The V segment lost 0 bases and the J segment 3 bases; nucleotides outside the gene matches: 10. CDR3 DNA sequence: TGCGCCAGCAGCTTGGATTCGACTAGCCATGGAACAGATACGCAGTATTTT. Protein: CASSLDSTSHGTDTQYF.

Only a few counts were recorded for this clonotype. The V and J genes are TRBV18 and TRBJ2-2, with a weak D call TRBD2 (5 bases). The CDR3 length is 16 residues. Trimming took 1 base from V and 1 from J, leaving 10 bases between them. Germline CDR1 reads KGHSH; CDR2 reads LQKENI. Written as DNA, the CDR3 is TGTGCCAGCTCACCACGGGTCGGGAAGAACACCGGGGAGCTGTTTTTT. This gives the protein CASSPRVGKNTGELFF. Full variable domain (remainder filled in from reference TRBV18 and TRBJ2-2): NAGVMQNPRHLVRRRGQEARLRCSPMKGHSHVYWYRQLPEEGLKFMVYLQKENIIDESGMPKERFSAEFPKEGPSILRIQQVVRGDSAAYFCASSPRVGKNTGELFFGEGSRLTVL.

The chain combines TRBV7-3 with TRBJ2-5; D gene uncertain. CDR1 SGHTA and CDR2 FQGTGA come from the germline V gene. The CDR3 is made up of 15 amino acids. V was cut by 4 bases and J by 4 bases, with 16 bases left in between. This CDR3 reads CASSSQNTARETQYF. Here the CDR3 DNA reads TGTGCCAGCAGCTCCCAAAACACGGCCAGAGAGACCCAGTACTTC.

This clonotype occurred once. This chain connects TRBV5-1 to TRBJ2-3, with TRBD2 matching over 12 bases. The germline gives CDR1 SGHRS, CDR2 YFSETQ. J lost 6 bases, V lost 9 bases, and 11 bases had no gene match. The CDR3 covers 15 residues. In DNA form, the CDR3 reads TGCGCCAACAGTACTAGCGGGGGGACTCCGGATACGCAGTATTTT. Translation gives CANSTSGGTPDTQYF.

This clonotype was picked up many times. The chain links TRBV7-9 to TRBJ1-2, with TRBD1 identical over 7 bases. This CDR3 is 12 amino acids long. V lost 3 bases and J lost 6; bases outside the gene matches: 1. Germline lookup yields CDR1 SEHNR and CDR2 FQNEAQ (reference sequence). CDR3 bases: TGTGCCAGCAGCTTCGGACAGGATGGCTACACCTTC. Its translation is CASSFGQDGYTF.

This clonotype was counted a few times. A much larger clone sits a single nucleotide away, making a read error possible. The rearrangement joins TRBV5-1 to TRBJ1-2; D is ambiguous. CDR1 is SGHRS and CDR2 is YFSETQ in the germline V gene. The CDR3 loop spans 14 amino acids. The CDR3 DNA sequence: TGCGCCGGCAGCTTGGATAGTAGTTACTATGGCTACACCTTC. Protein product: CAGSLDSSYYGYTF.

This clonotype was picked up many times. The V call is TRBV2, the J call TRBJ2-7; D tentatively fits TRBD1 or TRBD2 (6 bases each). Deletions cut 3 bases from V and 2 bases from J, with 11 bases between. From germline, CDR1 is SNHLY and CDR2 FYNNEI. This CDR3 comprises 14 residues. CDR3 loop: CASSEGGQTYEQYF. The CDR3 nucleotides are TGTGCCAGCAGTGAGGGAGGACAGACCTACGAGCAGTACTTC.

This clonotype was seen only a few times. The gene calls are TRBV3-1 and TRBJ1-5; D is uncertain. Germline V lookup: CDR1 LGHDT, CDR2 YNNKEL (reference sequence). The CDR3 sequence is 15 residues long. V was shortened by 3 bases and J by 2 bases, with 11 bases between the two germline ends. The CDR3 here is CASSHRANGNQPQHF. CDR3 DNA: TGTGCCAGCAGCCATAGGGCGAACGGCAATCAGCCCCAGCATTTT.

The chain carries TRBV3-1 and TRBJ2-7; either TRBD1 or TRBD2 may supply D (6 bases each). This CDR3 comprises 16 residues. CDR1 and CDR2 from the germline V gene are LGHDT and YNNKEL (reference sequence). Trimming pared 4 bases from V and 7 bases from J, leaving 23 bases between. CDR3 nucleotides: TGTGCCAGCAGCCCCTCGAGACTAGGAGGGGACAATGAGCAGTACTTC. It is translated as CASSPSRLGGDNEQYF.

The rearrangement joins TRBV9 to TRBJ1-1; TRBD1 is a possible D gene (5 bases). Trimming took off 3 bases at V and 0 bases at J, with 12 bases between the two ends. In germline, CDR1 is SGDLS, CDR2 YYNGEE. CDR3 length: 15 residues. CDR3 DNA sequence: TGTGCCAGCAGCGCTCGACAGTCGTTGAACACTGAAGCTTTCTTT. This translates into CASSARQSLNTEAFF.

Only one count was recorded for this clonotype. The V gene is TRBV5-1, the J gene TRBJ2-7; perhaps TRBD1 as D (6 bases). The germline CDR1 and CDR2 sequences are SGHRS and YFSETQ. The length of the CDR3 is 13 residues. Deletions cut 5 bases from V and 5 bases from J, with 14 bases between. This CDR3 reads CASSERTGNEQYF. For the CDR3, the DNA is TGCGCCAGCAGTGAGCGTACAGGGAACGAGCAGTACTTC.

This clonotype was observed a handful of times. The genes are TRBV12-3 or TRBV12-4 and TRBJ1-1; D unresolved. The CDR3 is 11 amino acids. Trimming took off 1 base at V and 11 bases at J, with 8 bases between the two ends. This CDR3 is CASSLVGFAFF. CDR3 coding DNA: TGTGCCAGCAGTTTAGTGGGTTTTGCTTTCTTT.

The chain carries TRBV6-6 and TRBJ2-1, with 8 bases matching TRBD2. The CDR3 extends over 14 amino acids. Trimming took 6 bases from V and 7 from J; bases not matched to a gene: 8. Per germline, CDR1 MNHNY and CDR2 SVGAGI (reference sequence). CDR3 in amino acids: CASSSGGGWNEQFF. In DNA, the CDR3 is TGTGCCAGCAGCTCGGGCGGGGGGTGGAATGAGCAGTTCTTC.

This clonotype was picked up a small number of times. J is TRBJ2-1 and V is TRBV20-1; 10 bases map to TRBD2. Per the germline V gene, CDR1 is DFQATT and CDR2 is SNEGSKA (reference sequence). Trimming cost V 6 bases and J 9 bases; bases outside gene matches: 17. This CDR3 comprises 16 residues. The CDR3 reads CSAQSALAGESGEQFF. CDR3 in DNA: TGCAGTGCCCAGTCGGCCCTAGCGGGAGAATCGGGTGAGCAGTTCTTC.

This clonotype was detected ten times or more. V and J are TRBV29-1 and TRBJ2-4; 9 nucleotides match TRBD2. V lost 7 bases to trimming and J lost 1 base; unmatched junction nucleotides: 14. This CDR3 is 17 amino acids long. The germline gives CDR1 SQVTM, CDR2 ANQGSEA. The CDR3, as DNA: TGCAGCGGGTTAGCGGGGGCGCGGGATTCGGCCAAAAACATTCAGTACTTC. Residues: CSGLAGARDSAKNIQYF. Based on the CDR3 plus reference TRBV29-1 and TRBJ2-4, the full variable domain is SAVISQKPSRDICQRGTSLTIQCQVDSQVTMMFWYRQQPGQSLTLIATANQGSEATYESGFVIDKFPISRPNLTFSTLTVSNMSPEDSSIYLCSGLAGARDSAKNIQYFGAGTRLSVL.

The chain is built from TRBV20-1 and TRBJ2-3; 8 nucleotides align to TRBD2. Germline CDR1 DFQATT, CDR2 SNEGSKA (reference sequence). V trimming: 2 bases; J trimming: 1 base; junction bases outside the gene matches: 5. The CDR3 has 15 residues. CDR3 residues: CSARIIAGRTDTQYF. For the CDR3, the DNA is TGCAGTGCTAGAATTATAGCGGGACGCACAGATACGCAGTATTTT.

CDR3 bases: TGTGCCATGGCCGAGGACTCCGGCACAGATACGCAGTATTTT. This sequence encodes CAMAEDSGTDTQYF. This rearrangement joins TRBV10-3 to TRBJ2-3, with D possibly matching TRBD2 (5 bases). V lost 9 bases to trimming and J lost 1 base, with 14 bases between them. The CDR3 has 14 residues. Germline lookup yields CDR1 ENHRY and CDR2 SYGVKD.

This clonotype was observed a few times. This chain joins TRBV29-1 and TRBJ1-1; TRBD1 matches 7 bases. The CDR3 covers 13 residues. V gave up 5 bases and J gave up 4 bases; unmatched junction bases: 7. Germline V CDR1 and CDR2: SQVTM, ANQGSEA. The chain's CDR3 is CSVQSDRATEAFF. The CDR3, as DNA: TGCAGCGTTCAATCAGACAGGGCCACTGAAGCTTTCTTT. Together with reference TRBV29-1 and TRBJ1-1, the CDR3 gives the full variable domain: SAVISQKPSRDICQRGTSLTIQCQVDSQVTMMFWYRQQPGQSLTLIATANQGSEATYESGFVIDKFPISRPNLTFSTLTVSNMSPEDSSIYLCSVQSDRATEAFFGQGTRLTVV.